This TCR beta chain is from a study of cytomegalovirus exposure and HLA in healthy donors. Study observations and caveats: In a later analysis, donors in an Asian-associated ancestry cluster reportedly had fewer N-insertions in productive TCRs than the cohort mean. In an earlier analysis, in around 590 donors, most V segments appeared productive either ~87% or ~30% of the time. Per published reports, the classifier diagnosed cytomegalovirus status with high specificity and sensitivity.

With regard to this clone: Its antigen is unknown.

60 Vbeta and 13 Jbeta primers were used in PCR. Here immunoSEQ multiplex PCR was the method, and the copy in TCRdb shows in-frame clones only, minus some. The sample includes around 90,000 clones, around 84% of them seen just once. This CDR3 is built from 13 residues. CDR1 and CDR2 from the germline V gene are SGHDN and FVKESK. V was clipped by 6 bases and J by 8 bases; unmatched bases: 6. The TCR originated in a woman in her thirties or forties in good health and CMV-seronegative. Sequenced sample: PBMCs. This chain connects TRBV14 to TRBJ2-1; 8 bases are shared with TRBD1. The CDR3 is CASRPTGEYEQFF. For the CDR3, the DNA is TGTGCCAGCAGGCCGACAGGGGAATATGAGCAGTTCTTC.